A selection of T cell receptor beta chains follows, all from one sample in a study of PD-1 blockade in classical Hodgkin lymphoma. Some clones are missing from TCRdb's copy, which holds only in-frame ones; the method was immunoSEQ multiplex PCR. Of about 3,500 clones listed, around four fifths were seen once; the top ten hold over 25%. The sequences come from CD8+ T cells from blood, collected before the fourth cycle of nivolumab. These TCRs come from a human donor with classical Hodgkin lymphoma. The CDR3 runs from the conserved cysteine through the conserved F or W. Each record gives: clone size, D gene, J gene, V gene, CDR3 protein, CDR3 DNA. A D gene is named only where the DNA matches it firmly. The size entry is marked missing in some rows and otherwise reads once, few, many or a size class.

clone_size: NA
d_call: TRBD1
j_call: TRBJ2-6
v_call: TRBV30
cdr3_aa: CAYRDRGSGANVLTF
cdr3_nt: TGTGCCTACCGGGACAGGGGCTCTGGGGCCAACGTCCTGACTTTC

clone_size: once
d_call: NA
j_call: TRBJ1-1
v_call: TRBV27
cdr3_aa: CASSFIGGGTEAFF
cdr3_nt: TGTGCCAGCAGTTTTATTGGAGGGGGCACTGAAGCTTTCTTT

clone_size: NA
d_call: TRBD1
j_call: TRBJ2-7
v_call: TRBV4-1
cdr3_aa: CASSQEGQGAFYEQYF
cdr3_nt: TGCGCCAGCAGCCAAGAAGGGCAGGGGGCCTTCTACGAGCAGTACTTC

clone_size: NA
d_call: TRBD1
j_call: TRBJ2-1
v_call: TRBV4-3
cdr3_aa: CASSHGTGVNEQFF
cdr3_nt: TGCGCCAGCAGCCACGGGACAGGGGTTAATGAGCAGTTCTTC

clone_size: NA
d_call: NA
j_call: TRBJ1-5
v_call: TRBV6-5
cdr3_aa: CASRSQTETYQPQHF
cdr3_nt: TGTGCCAGCCGAAGTCAGACAGAGACCTATCAGCCCCAGCATTTT

clone_size: once
d_call: NA
j_call: TRBJ2-2
v_call: TRBV7-6
cdr3_aa: CASSRPTGELFF
cdr3_nt: TGTGCCAGCAGCCGTCCCACCGGGGAGCTGTTTTTT

clone_size: NA
d_call: NA
j_call: TRBJ2-5
v_call: TRBV6-5
cdr3_aa: CASSYGLETQYF
cdr3_nt: TGTGCCAGCAGTTACGGGTTGGAGACCCAGTACTTC

clone_size: NA
d_call: TRBD2
j_call: TRBJ2-7
v_call: TRBV9
cdr3_aa: CASSVGREAPYEQYF
cdr3_nt: TGTGCCAGCAGCGTAGGGCGGGAGGCCCCCTACGAGCAGTACTTC

clone_size: NA
d_call: TRBD1
j_call: TRBJ2-7
v_call: TRBV7-9
cdr3_aa: CASSPSRRDRGSSYEQYF
cdr3_nt: TGTGCCAGCAGCCCTTCCCGCCGGGACAGGGGGAGCTCCTACGAGCAGTACTTC

clone_size: NA
d_call: TRBD2
j_call: TRBJ2-5
v_call: TRBV10-3
cdr3_aa: CAISESWTSGSQRQETQYF
cdr3_nt: TGTGCCATCAGTGAGTCCTGGACTAGCGGGAGTCAAAGGCAAGAGACCCAGTACTTC

clone_size: NA
d_call: NA
j_call: TRBJ2-3
v_call: TRBV11-3
cdr3_aa: CASSLGMGADTQYF
cdr3_nt: TGTGCCAGCAGCTTAGGGATGGGAGCAGATACGCAGTATTTT

clone_size: once
d_call: NA
j_call: TRBJ2-7
v_call: TRBV6-5
cdr3_aa: CASSYSLGGYEQYF
cdr3_nt: TGTGCCAGCAGTTACTCGTTGGGGGGCTACGAGCAGTACTTC

clone_size: large
d_call: NA
j_call: TRBJ2-3
v_call: TRBV2
cdr3_aa: CASSIGVTSTDTQYF
cdr3_nt: TGTGCCAGCTCCATCGGAGTTACTAGCACAGATACGCAGTATTTT

clone_size: NA
d_call: NA
j_call: TRBJ2-3
v_call: TRBV12-5
cdr3_aa: CASGASGTTRTDTQYF
cdr3_nt: TGTGCTAGTGGCGCCTCCGGGACCACACGCACAGATACGCAGTATTTT

clone_size: NA
d_call: NA
j_call: TRBJ2-1
v_call: TRBV27
cdr3_aa: CASSSPGGSEQFF
cdr3_nt: TGTGCCAGCAGTTCGCCAGGAGGTTCTGAGCAGTTCTTC

clone_size: NA
d_call: TRBD1
j_call: TRBJ1-2
v_call: TRBV27
cdr3_aa: CASSLSRIGDRGHGYTF
cdr3_nt: TGTGCCAGCAGTTTATCAAGGATTGGCGACAGGGGCCATGGCTACACCTTC

clone_size: once
d_call: NA
j_call: TRBJ2-7
v_call: TRBV11-1
cdr3_aa: CASSQLGGRREQYF
cdr3_nt: TGTGCCAGCAGCCAGCTAGGGGGGCGCCGCGAGCAGTACTTC

clone_size: NA
d_call: NA
j_call: TRBJ2-7
v_call: TRBV28
cdr3_aa: CASSRKGFHEQYF
cdr3_nt: TGTGCCAGCAGCCGTAAAGGGTTCCACGAGCAGTACTTC

clone_size: NA
d_call: NA
j_call: TRBJ2-4
v_call: TRBV27
cdr3_aa: CASSLPVGRTLAKNIQYF
cdr3_nt: TGTGCCAGCAGTCTCCCCGTGGGGCGGACCCTAGCCAAAAACATTCAGTACTTC

clone_size: NA
d_call: NA
j_call: TRBJ2-2
v_call: TRBV10-1
cdr3_aa: CASRTENTGELFF
cdr3_nt: TGCGCCAGCAGGACAGAGAACACCGGGGAGCTGTTTTTT

clone_size: NA
d_call: NA
j_call: TRBJ2-7
v_call: TRBV2
cdr3_aa: CASNSGKDYEQYF
cdr3_nt: TGTGCCAGCAATTCCGGGAAGGACTACGAGCAGTACTTC

clone_size: NA
d_call: NA
j_call: TRBJ1-1
v_call: TRBV5-1
cdr3_aa: CASSLPSGQNTEAFF
cdr3_nt: TGCGCCAGCAGCTTGCCGTCGGGACAGAACACTGAAGCTTTCTTT

clone_size: NA
d_call: NA
j_call: TRBJ2-3
v_call: TRBV7-3
cdr3_aa: CASSVVGGTDTQYF
cdr3_nt: TGTGCCAGCAGCGTTGTTGGCGGCACAGATACGCAGTATTTT

clone_size: NA
d_call: TRBD2
j_call: TRBJ2-5
v_call: TRBV7-9
cdr3_aa: CASSLPTSGSSETQYF
cdr3_nt: TGTGCCAGCAGCTTACCGACTAGCGGGAGTTCGGAGACCCAGTACTTC

clone_size: NA
d_call: NA
j_call: TRBJ2-1
v_call: TRBV15
cdr3_aa: CATSRVRGGMTNNEQFF
cdr3_nt: TGTGCCACCAGCAGAGTTAGGGGCGGGATGACCAACAATGAGCAGTTCTTC

clone_size: once
d_call: NA
j_call: TRBJ2-1
v_call: TRBV4-3
cdr3_aa: CASSQVHQAQYEQFF
cdr3_nt: TGCGCCAGCAGCCAAGTCCATCAAGCGCAGTATGAGCAGTTCTTC

clone_size: NA
d_call: NA
j_call: TRBJ1-5
v_call: TRBV7-9
cdr3_aa: CASSTGYLQPQHF
cdr3_nt: TGTGCCAGCAGCACAGGGTATTTGCAGCCCCAGCATTTT

clone_size: NA
d_call: NA
j_call: TRBJ1-5
v_call: TRBV19
cdr3_aa: CASSPNGSNQPQHF
cdr3_nt: TGTGCCAGTAGCCCGAATGGTAGCAATCAGCCCCAGCATTTT

clone_size: NA
d_call: NA
j_call: TRBJ2-7
v_call: TRBV7-2
cdr3_aa: CASSLVVEAGDYF
cdr3_nt: TGTGCCAGCAGCTTAGTGGTGGAAGCAGGGGACTACTTC

clone_size: few
d_call: NA
j_call: TRBJ1-1
v_call: TRBV6-5
cdr3_aa: CASTGPNTEAFF
cdr3_nt: TGTGCCAGCACTGGGCCCAACACTGAAGCTTTCTTT

clone_size: NA
d_call: TRBD1
j_call: TRBJ1-2
v_call: TRBV27
cdr3_aa: CASSRQGALGYTF
cdr3_nt: TGTGCCAGCAGTCGACAGGGGGCATTGGGCTACACCTTC

clone_size: large
d_call: NA
j_call: TRBJ2-7
v_call: TRBV28
cdr3_aa: CASSYPTLSTGHYEQYF
cdr3_nt: TGTGCCAGCAGTTACCCAACCCTATCGACCGGACACTACGAGCAGTACTTC

clone_size: NA
d_call: NA
j_call: TRBJ1-3
v_call: TRBV6-4
cdr3_aa: CASTGRWAEDVGNTIYF
cdr3_nt: TGTGCCAGCACGGGTAGGTGGGCGGAGGATGTGGGAAACACCATATATTTT

clone_size: few
d_call: TRBD1
j_call: TRBJ1-2
v_call: TRBV7-3
cdr3_aa: CASSLSGTGEGYTF
cdr3_nt: TGTGCCAGCAGCTTAAGCGGGACAGGAGAGGGCTACACCTTC

clone_size: NA
d_call: NA
j_call: TRBJ2-1
v_call: TRBV27
cdr3_aa: CASSVQTTYNEQFF
cdr3_nt: TGTGCCAGCAGTGTCCAGACTACCTACAATGAGCAGTTCTTC

clone_size: NA
d_call: NA
j_call: TRBJ2-1
v_call: TRBV18
cdr3_aa: CASSISRDSYNEQFF
cdr3_nt: TGTGCCAGCTCAATATCCCGTGACAGCTACAATGAGCAGTTCTTC

clone_size: NA
d_call: TRBD1
j_call: TRBJ2-3
v_call: TRBV5-5
cdr3_aa: CASSLAGGQGRTDTQYF
cdr3_nt: TGTGCCAGCAGCTTGGCGGGGGGACAGGGACGCACAGATACGCAGTATTTT

clone_size: NA
d_call: NA
j_call: TRBJ1-2
v_call: TRBV25-1
cdr3_aa: CASSEWGPNGYTF
cdr3_nt: TGTGCCAGCAGTGAATGGGGCCCTAATGGCTACACCTTC

clone_size: once
d_call: TRBD2
j_call: TRBJ2-7
v_call: TRBV4-3
cdr3_aa: CASSQGLAETYEQYF
cdr3_nt: TGCGCCAGCAGCCAAGGACTAGCGGAGACCTACGAGCAGTACTTC

clone_size: few
d_call: NA
j_call: TRBJ1-5
v_call: TRBV12-5
cdr3_aa: CASGVDSNNQPQHF
cdr3_nt: TGTGCTAGTGGTGTGGACAGCAATAATCAGCCCCAGCATTTT

clone_size: NA
d_call: TRBD2
j_call: TRBJ2-3
v_call: TRBV6-6
cdr3_aa: CASSLRLGGSTDTQYF
cdr3_nt: TGTGCCAGCAGTCTTCGATTGGGGGGGAGCACAGATACGCAGTATTTT

clone_size: NA
d_call: NA
j_call: TRBJ1-2
v_call: TRBV9
cdr3_aa: CASSVERTLQNGYTF
cdr3_nt: TGTGCCAGCAGCGTAGAGCGGACCCTTCAGAATGGCTACACCTTC

clone_size: NA
d_call: NA
j_call: TRBJ2-2
v_call: TRBV6-5
cdr3_aa: CASRLDRSNTGELFF
cdr3_nt: TGTGCCAGCCGGTTGGACAGATCGAACACCGGGGAGCTGTTTTTT

clone_size: NA
d_call: NA
j_call: TRBJ2-7
v_call: TRBV29-1
cdr3_aa: CSVEDREGYEQYF
cdr3_nt: TGCAGCGTCGAGGACAGGGAGGGATACGAGCAGTACTTC

clone_size: once
d_call: NA
j_call: TRBJ2-1
v_call: TRBV18
cdr3_aa: CASSPDDRWDEQFF
cdr3_nt: TGTGCCAGCTCACCCGATGACAGATGGGATGAGCAGTTCTTC

clone_size: NA
d_call: NA
j_call: TRBJ1-2
v_call: TRBV18
cdr3_aa: CASSPRGGYGYTF
cdr3_nt: TGTGCCAGCTCACCACGGGGAGGCTATGGCTACACCTTC